This TCR beta chain was identified during a study of blood T cell repertoires in COVID-19. Points on this clone: Germline is not matched at one junction end, which may reflect a read error.

Germline CDR1 and CDR2: LNHDA and SQIVND (reference sequence). CDR3 size: 16 residues. Libraries were prepared by immunoSEQ multiplex PCR; TCRdb keeps only in-frame clonotypes and omits some of them. The repertoire has 310,000 or so clones, around 89% of them found once; the top ten carry around a tenth. J is TRBJ2-6 and V is TRBV19; perhaps TRBD1 as D (5 bases). This clonotype originated in a middle-aged woman who had recovered from COVID-19. The source material was PBMCs or T cells enriched from blood (not recorded which). The CDR3: CASSTQSGSGANVPTF. CDR3 DNA: TGTGCCAGTAGTACCCAGTCAGGCTCTGGGGCCAACGTCCCGACTTTC.